A selection of T cell receptor beta chains follows, all from one sample in a study of tumor and adjacent non-tumor tissue in lung cancer. Using its own MiXCR run on the multiplex PCR reads, TCRdb lists one record per CDR3 protein. Of some 73,000 distinct CDR3 sequences listed, roughly 80% were seen once; the top ten hold roughly half. The sample comprised distant non-tumor lung tissue. The receptors were sampled from a man aged 55 to 70 with non-small cell lung cancer. The CDR3 runs from the conserved cysteine through the conserved F or W. Fields, in order: V gene, D gene, J gene, clone size, CDR3 protein, CDR3 DNA. A D gene is named only where the DNA matches it firmly. Rows may omit the clone size; those that give it use once, few, many or a size class.

TRBV11-2	-	TRBJ2-5	-	CASSFTIWGPKETQYF	TGTGCCAGCAGCTTCACAATCTGGGGGCCAAAGGAGACCCAGTACTTC
TRBV6-6	TRBD2	TRBJ2-3	-	CGSSSPTSGGIQGTDTQYF	TGTGGCAGCAGTTCACCTACTAGCGGGGGGATTCAGGGTACAGATACGCAGTATTTT
TRBV20-1	-	TRBJ2-7	-	CGARELSAEQYF	TGCGGTGCTAGAGAGCTCTCCGCCGAGCAGTACTTC
TRBV10-3	-	TRBJ2-6	-	CAISVDGVSLGANVLTF	TGTGCCATCAGCGTGGACGGGGTGTCTTTGGGGGCCAACGTCCTGACTTTC
TRBV6-2/TRBV6-3	-	TRBJ2-1	-	CASSSVTCGIDNEQFF	TGTGCCAGCAGTTCCGTGACATGCGGGATAGACAATGAGCAGTTCTTC
TRBV2	-	TRBJ2-2	once	CASSQARTENTGELFF	TGTGCCAGCAGCCAGGCCCGAACAGAAAACACCGGGGAGCTGTTTTTT
TRBV11-3	-	TRBJ2-1	-	CANSQTVDNEQFF	TGTGCCAACAGTCAGACAGTCGACAATGAGCAGTTCTTC
TRBV29-1	-	TRBJ2-1	-	CIVVLNVGRDEQFF	TGCATCGTTGTATTGAACGTGGGTAGGGATGAGCAGTTCTTC
TRBV6-2/TRBV6-3	TRBD2	TRBJ2-1	-	CASNRPRLAGHYEQFF	TGTGCCAGCAATCGGCCTAGGCTAGCGGGGCACTATGAGCAGTTCTTC
TRBV6-5	-	TRBJ1-6	-	CASSYSLGENALHF	TGTGCCAGCAGTTACTCCCTGGGAGAGAATGCCCTTCACTTT
TRBV20-1	-	TRBJ1-2	-	CSARNQTNYGFTF	TGCAGTGCTAGAAATCAGACCAACTATGGCTTCACCTTC
TRBV12-3/TRBV12-4	TRBD2	TRBJ2-5	-	CGSSLREGKEAQYF	TGTGGCAGCAGTTTAAGGGAGGGAAAAGAGGCCCAGTACTTC
TRBV11-2	TRBD1	TRBJ2-6	-	CTSNLVPKDRPSGANVLSF	TGTACCAGCAACTTAGTTCCAAAGGACAGGCCATCTGGGGCCAACGTCCTGAGTTTC
TRBV5-1	-	TRBJ2-3	-	CASSPPQGWDTDTQYF	TGCGCCAGTAGCCCCCCACAGGGATGGGACACAGATACGCAGTATTTT